This paragraph reports one T cell receptor (beta chain). This sample stems from a study of blood T cell repertoires in COVID-19. Study as a whole: The samples span acute and convalescent COVID-19 from the United States, Italy and Spain.

Trimming left V 3 bases short and J 7 bases short, with 15 bases between. This CDR3 region has 14 residues. CDR1 and CDR2 from the germline V gene are SGHTA and FQGNSA. TCRdb's table, derived via immunoSEQ multiplex PCR, lists solely in-frame clones and lacks some. The repertoire includes some 300,000 clones, approximately 84% of them detected once, and roughly 1% sits in the top ten. Clinical history as reported by participants underpinned cohort assignment. Before being deemed recovered, Cohort 3 donors had two negative PCRs, clearance, or symptom resolution. The sequence was collected from a woman in her twenties or thirties who had recovered from COVID-19. The sample taken for sequencing was PBMCs or T cells enriched from blood (not recorded which). This chain uses TRBV7-2 with TRBJ1-2; D perhaps matches TRBD1 (5 bases). The chain's CDR3 is CASSFSGGRSGYTF. The CDR3, as DNA: TGTGCCAGCAGCTTTTCGGGGGGGAGGAGTGGCTACACCTTC.